This paragraph covers one TCR beta chain sequence. The junction departs from germline at one end; a sequencing error may be responsible. The sample belongs to a study of PD-L1 blockade in urothelial cancer. Looking at the study overall: T cells were recovered from blood samples at a median of around 140,000.

Every PCR was spiked with synthetic TCR analog templates. Repertoires were generated with immunoSEQ multiplex PCR, while TCRdb's copy carries only in-frame clones and drops some. This table has 66,000 or so clones, around nine tenths appearing once. Time point in this sample: peripheral blood 6 weeks after treatment start. Patients each gave 1 to 8 samples, pretreatment and on-treatment. Germline V gene lookup returns CDR1 SNHLY and CDR2 FYNNEI. CDR3 length: 11 amino acids. The chain couples TRBV2 to TRBJ2-1; a possible D gene is TRBD1 (6 bases). Specimen: PBMCs, collected around atezolizumab (anti-PD-L1) treatment. This TCR derives from a man between 60 and 75 years old with urothelial cancer. The chain's CDR3 is CASSETGSRVF. The CDR3 nucleotides read TGTGCCAGCAGTGAGACAGGCTCTCGGGTCTTC.